This TCR beta chain was recovered during a study of shared clonotypes between healthy human individuals. Some clones are missing from TCRdb's copy, which holds only in-frame ones; the method was immunoSEQ multiplex PCR. Of about 680,000 clones listed, roughly 70% are singletons. The CDR3 has 15 amino acids. Trimming at V came to 0 bases and at J to 5 bases, leaving 2 bases not matched to a gene. Germline CDR1 MNHEY, CDR2 SVGAGI. Material for sequencing was memory CD4+ T cells sorted from blood. Subset of the sample: CD45RA-negative fraction. V is TRBV6-5 and J is TRBJ1-1; 11 bases agree with TRBD1. The TCR comes from a woman aged 25-40 years in good health. The CDR3 nucleotides read TGTGCCAGCAGTTACTCCGGGACAGGGGGAACTGAAGCTTTCTTT. Its translation: CASSYSGTGGTEAFF.